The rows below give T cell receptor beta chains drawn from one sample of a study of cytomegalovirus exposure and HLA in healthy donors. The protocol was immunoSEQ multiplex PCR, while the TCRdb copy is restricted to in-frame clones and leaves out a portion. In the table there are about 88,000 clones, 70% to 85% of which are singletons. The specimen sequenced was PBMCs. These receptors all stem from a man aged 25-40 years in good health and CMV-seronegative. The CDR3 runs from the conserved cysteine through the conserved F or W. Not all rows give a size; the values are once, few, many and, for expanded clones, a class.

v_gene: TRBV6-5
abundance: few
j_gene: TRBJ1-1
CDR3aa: CASSYPGGIKAFF

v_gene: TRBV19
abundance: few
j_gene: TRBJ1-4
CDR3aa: CASSQGRPNEKLFF

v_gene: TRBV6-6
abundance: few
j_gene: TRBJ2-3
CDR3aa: CASSYSGVGTDTQYF

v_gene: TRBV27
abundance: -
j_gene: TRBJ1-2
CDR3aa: CASSVHTDYGYTF

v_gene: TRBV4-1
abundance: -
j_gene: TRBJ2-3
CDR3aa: CASSQPKRGLDTQYF

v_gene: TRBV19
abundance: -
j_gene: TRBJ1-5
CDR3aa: CASSFISNQPQHF

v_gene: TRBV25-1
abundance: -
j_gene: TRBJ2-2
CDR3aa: CATANSAGELFF

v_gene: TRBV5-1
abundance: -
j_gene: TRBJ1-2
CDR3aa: CASSYTLEGYGYTF

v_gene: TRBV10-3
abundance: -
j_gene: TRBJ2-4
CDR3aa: CAISPGGTWNIQYF

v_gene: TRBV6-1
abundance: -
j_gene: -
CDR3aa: CASNEARTGDSYEQYF

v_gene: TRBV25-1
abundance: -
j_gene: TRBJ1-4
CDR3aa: CASALVKGVHEKLFF

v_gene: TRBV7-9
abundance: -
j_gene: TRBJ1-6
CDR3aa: CASSQGEGRPLHF

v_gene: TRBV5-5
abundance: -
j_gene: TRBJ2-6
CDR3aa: CASSAAGLPSGANVLTF

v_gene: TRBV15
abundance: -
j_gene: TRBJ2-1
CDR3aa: CATSTGTGGNEQFF

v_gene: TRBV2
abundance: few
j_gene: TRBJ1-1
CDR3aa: CASSVMGRVNTEAFF

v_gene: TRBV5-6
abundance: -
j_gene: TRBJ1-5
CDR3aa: CASSPREGGTQHF

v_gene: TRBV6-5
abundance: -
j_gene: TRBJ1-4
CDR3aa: CASSYSPRGPNEKLFF

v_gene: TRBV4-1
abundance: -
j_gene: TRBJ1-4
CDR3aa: CASSQLQGFKEKLFF

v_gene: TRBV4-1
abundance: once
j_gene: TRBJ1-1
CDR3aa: CASSQGYRGEGNTEAFF

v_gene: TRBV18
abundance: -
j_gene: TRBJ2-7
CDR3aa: CASSPPGGSYEQYF

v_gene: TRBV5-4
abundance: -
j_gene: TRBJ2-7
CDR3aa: CASSISPTGWTNEQYF

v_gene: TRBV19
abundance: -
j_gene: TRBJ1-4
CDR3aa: CASSMYGSGEKLFF

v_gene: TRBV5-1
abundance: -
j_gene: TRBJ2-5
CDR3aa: CASSGGLAEETQYF

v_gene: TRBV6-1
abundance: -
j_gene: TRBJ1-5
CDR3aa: CASSNDRVLHQPQHF

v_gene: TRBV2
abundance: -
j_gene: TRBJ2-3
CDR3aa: CASSQLAGITDTQYF

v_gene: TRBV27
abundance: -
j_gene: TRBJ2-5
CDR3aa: CASRDTDRGTQYF

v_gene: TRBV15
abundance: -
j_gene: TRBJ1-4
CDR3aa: CATSRSPAGTGIEKLFF

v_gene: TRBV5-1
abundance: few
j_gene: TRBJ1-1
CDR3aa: CASSDGGYNTEAFF

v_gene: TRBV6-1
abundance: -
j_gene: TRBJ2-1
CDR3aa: CASSEGTGGFNEQFF

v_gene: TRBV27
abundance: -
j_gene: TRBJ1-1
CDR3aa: CASSRDRENTEAFF

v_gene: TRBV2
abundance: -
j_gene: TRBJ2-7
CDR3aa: CASRTEGQAPYEQYF

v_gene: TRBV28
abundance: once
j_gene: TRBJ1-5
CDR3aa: CASSLNRNPSNQPQHF

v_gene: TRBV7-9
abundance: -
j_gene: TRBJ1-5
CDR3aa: CASSPGIRGNQPQHF

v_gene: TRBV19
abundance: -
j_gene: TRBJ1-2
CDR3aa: CASSSPPGQSGDGYTF

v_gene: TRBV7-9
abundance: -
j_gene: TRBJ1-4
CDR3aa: CASSSRQGANEKLFF

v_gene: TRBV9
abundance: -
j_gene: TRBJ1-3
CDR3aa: CASSVAAGGYSGNTIYF

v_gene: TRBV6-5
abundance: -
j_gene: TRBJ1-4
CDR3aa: CASSSPEPSYGRKLFF

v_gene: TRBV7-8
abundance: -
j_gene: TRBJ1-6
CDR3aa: CASSLAGQGWNSPLHF

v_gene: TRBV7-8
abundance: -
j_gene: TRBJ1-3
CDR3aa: CASSLQGYGNTIYF

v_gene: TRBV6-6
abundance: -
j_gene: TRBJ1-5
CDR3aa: CASSPTGAGQPQHF

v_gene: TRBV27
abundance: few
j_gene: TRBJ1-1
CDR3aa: CASRGLRETEAFF

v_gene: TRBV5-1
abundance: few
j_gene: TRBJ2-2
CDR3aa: CASSLRSGTGELFF

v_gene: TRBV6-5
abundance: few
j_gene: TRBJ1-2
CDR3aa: CASSYSFRTANYGYTF

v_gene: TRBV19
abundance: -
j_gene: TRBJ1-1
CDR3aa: CASSVRTVGTEAFF

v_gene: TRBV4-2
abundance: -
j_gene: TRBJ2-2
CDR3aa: CASSPDGVGGELFF

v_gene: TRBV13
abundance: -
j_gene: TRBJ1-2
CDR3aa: CASSPLTGAHYGYTF

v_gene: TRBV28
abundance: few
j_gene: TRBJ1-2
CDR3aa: CASSPGSSNYGYTF

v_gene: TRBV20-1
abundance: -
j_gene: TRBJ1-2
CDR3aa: CSAPGGDGYTF

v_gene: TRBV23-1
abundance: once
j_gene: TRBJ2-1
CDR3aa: CASSQSQGASYNEQFF

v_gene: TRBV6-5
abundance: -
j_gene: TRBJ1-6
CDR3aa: CASSSGTGSSPLHF

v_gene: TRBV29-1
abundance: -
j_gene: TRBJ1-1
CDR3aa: CSVAGAGNTEAFF

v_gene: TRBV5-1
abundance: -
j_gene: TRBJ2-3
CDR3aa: CASSVGLAGASGLTQYF

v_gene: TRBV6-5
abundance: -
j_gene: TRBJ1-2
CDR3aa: CASLPGTGYGYTF

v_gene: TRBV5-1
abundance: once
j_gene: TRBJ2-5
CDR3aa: CASSLAGREEETQYF

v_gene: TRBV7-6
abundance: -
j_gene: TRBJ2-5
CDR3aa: CASSTGNPETQYF